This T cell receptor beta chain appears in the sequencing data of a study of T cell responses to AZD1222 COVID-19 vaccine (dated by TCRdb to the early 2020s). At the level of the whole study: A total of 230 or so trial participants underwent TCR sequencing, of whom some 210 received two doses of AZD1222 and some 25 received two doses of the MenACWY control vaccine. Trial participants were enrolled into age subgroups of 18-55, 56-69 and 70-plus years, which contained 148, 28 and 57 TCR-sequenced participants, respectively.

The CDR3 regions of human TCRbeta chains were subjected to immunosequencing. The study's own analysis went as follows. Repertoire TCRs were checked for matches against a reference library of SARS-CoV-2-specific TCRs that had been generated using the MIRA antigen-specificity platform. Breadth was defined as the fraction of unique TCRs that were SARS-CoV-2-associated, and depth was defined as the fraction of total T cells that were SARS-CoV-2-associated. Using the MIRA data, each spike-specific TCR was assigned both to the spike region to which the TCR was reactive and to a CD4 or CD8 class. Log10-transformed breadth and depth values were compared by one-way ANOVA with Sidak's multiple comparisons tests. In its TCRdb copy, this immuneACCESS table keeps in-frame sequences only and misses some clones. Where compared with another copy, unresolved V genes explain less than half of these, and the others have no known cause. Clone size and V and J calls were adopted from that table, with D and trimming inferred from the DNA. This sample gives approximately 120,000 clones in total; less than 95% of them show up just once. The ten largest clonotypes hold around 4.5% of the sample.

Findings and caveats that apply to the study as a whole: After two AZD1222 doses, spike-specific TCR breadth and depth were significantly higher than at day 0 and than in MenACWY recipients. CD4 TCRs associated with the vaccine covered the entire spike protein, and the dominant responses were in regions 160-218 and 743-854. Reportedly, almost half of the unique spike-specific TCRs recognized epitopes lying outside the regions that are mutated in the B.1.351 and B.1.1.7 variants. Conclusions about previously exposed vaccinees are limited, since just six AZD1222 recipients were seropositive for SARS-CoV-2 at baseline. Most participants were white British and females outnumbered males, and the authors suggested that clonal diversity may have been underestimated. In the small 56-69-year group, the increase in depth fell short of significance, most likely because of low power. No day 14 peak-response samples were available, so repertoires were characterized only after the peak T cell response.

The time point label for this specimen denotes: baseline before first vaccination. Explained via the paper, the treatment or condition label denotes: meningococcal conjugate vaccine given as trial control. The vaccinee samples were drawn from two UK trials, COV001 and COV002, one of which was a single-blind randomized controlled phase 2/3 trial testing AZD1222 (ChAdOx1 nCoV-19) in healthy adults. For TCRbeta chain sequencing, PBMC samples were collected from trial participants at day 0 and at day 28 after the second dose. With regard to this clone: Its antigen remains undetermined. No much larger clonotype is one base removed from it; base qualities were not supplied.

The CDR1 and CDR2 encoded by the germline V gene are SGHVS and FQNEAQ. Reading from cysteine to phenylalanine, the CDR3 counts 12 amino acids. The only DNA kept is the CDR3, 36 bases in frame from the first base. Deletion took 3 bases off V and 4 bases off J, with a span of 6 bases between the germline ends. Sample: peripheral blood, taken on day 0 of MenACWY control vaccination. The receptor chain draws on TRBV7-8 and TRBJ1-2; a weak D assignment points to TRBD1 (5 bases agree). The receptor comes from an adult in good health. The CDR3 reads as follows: CASSLDIYGYTF. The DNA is TGTGCCAGCAGCTTGGACATCTATGGCTACACCTTC. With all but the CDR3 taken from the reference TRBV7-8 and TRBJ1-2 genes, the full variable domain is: GAGVSQSPRYKVAKRGQDVALRCDPISGHVSLFWYQQALGQGPEFLTYFQNEAQLDKSGLPSDRFFAERPEGSVSTLKIQRTQQEDSAVYLCASSLDIYGYTFGSGTRLTVV.